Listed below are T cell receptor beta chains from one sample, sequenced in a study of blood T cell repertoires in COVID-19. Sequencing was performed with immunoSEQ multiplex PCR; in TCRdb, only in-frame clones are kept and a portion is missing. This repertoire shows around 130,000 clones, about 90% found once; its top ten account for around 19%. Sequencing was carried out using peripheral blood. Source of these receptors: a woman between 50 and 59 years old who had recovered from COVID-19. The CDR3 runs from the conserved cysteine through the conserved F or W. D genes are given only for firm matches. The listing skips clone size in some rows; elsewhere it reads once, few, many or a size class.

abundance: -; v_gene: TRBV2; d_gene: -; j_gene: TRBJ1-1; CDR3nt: TGTGCCAGCAGTGTCCGGAACACTGAAGCTTTCTTT; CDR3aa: CASSVRNTEAFF
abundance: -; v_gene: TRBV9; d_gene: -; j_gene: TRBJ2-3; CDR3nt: TGTGCCAGCAGCGTAGCTACCACAGATACGCAGTATTTT; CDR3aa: CASSVATTDTQYF
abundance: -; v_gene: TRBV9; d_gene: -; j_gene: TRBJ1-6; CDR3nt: TGTGCCAGCAGCGTAGAACCAGGTTTGAATTCACCCCTCCACTTT; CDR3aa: CASSVEPGLNSPLHF
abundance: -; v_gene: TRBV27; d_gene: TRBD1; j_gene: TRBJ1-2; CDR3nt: TGTGCCAGCAGTTTTCAGGACAGGGGGGAAACCTATGGCTACACCTTC; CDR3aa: CASSFQDRGETYGYTF
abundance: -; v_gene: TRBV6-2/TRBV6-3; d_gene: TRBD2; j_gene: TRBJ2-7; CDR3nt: TGTGCCAGCAGTTTGGCTAGCGGAGGGTACGAGCAGTACTTC; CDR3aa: CASSLASGGYEQYF
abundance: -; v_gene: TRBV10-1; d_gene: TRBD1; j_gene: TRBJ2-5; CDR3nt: TGCGCCAGCAGTCACGGGACAGGGGTTGAGACCCAGTACTTC; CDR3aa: CASSHGTGVETQYF
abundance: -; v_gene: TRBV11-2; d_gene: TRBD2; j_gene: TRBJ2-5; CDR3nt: TGTGCCAGCAGCCCCCGGGACTACTTGGAGACCCAGTACTTC; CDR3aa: CASSPRDYLETQYF
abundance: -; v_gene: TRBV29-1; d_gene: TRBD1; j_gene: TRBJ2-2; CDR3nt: TGCAGCGCTCTAGGACAGGGCCTAACGAACACCGGGGAGCTGTTTTTT; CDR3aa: CSALGQGLTNTGELFF
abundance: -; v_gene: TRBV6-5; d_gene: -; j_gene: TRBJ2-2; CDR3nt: TGTGCCAGCAGGGCAGGGGGGTGGACCGGGGAGCTGTTTTTT; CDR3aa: CASRAGGWTGELFF
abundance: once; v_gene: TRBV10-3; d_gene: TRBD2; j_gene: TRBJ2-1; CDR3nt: TGTGCCATCACTACCGGGACTAGCAATGAGCAGTTCTTC; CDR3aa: CAITTGTSNEQFF
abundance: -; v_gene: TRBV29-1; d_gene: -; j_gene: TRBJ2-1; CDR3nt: TGCAGCGTTGAAGACAGTCCCAATGAGCAGTTCTTC; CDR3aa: CSVEDSPNEQFF
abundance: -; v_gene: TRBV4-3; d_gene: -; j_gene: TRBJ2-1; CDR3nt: TGCGCCAGCAGCCAGAGCGTCTCCTCTGAGCAGTTCTTC; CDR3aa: CASSQSVSSEQFF
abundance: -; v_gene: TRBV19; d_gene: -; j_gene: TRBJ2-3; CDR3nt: TGTGCCAGTAGTCCCTGGGCGGGGCAGGATACAGATACGCAGTATTTT; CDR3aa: CASSPWAGQDTDTQYF
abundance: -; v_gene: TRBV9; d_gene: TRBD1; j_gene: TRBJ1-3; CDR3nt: TGTGCCAGCAGCTCCCGACAGGGGGGAAACACCATATATTTT; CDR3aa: CASSSRQGGNTIYF
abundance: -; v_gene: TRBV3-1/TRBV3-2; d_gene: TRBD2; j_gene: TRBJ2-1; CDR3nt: TGTGCCAGCAGCCAAATAGTTACTAGCGGGGGGAATGAGCAGTTCTTC; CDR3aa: CASSQIVTSGGNEQFF
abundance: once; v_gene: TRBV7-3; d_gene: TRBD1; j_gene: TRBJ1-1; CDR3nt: TGTGCCAGCAGCCGTTCCGGGCCACAGGGGAAGACTTTCTTT; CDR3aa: CASSRSGPQGKTFF
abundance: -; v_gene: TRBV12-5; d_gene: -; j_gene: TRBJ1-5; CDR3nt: TGTGCTAGTGCCCTATCCGAACTGTATCAGCCCCAGCATTTT; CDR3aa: CASALSELYQPQHF
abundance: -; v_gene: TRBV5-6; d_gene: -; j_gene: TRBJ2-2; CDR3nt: TGTGCCAGCAGCTTGAAGGGGGGACAGCGGGCGAACACCGGGGAGCTGTTTTTT; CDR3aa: CASSLKGGQRANTGELFF
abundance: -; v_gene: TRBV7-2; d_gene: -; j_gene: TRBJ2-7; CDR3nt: TGTGCCAGCAGCTTAGTGGACAGCTACGAGCAGTACTTC; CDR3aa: CASSLVDSYEQYF
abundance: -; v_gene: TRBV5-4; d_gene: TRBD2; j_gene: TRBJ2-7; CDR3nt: TGTGCCAGCAGCTTGGGACTAGCGGGGACCTACGAGCAGTACTTC; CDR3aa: CASSLGLAGTYEQYF
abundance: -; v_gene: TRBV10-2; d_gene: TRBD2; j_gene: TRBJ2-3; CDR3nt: TGCGCCAGCAGTGAAGACGCGGGACTAGCCTTCACAGATACGCAGTATTTT; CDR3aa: CASSEDAGLAFTDTQYF
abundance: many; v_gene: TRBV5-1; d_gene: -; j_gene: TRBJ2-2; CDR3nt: TGCGCCAGCAGCTTGGCCTCGGTCGACACCGGGGAGCTGTTTTTT; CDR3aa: CASSLASVDTGELFF
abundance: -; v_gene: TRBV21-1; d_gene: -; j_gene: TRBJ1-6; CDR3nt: TGTGCCAGCAGCGGAATAGGCCGGGTGTCGTCCTATAATTCACCCCTCCACTTT; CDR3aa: CASSGIGRVSSYNSPLHF
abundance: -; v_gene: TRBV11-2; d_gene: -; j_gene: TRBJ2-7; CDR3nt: TGTGCCAGCAGCTTAGATCAGAAATTGGAGCAGTACTTC; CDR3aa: CASSLDQKLEQYF
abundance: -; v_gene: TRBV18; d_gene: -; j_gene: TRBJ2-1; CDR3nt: TGTGCCAGCTCACCACCGGACAACAATGAGCAGTTCTTC; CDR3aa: CASSPPDNNEQFF
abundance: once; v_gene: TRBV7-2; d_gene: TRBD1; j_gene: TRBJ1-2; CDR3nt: TGTGCCAGCAGCTCCCAGGGGGTCCCTAACTATGGCTACACCTTC; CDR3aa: CASSSQGVPNYGYTF
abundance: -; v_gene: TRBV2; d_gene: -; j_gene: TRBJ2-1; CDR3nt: TGTGCCAGCAGTGAAGGGTTAGCGGTTTACAATGAGCAGTTCTTC; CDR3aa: CASSEGLAVYNEQFF
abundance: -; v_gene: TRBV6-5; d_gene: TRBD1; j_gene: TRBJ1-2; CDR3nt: TGTGCCAGCAGTTACAGAGGACAGGGCGGCTATGGCTACACCTTC; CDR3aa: CASSYRGQGGYGYTF
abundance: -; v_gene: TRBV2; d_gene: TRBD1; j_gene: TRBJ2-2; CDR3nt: TGTGCCAGCAGTTTACGGGACAGGGGACCCGGGGAGCTGTTTTTT; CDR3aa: CASSLRDRGPGELFF
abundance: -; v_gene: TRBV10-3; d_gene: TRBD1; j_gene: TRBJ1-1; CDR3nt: TGTGCCATCAAAGGACAGGGGCCTTCCGACCCTTCTTTCCCGCTAGAAGCTTTCTTT; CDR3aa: CAIKGQGPSDPSFPLEAFF
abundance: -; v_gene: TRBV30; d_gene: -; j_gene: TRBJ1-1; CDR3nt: TGTGCCTGCCGTCGGGCCCAGGGTACCACTGAAGCTTTCTTT; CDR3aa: CACRRAQGTTEAFF
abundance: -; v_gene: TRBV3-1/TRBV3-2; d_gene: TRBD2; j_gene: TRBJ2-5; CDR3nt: TGTGCCAGCAGCCCATCACTGGGGACTAGCGGGGTAGAGACCCAGTACTTC; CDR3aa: CASSPSLGTSGVETQYF